This T cell receptor (beta chain) came from a study of T cells in localized non-small cell lung cancer. Harvested at least 2 cm beyond the tumor margin, adjacent lung showed no atypia. Notes on the study in general: A median of about 58 of the top 100 tumor clones appeared in adjacent lung, which was paired and uninvolved. The study linked higher blood T cell density to longer overall survival. Tumor trailed uninvolved adjacent lung in T cell clonality, which peaked there.

There are a few counts of this clone. Antigen unknown. This table comes from immunoSEQ multiplex PCR, and its TCRdb copy is limited to in-frame clones, with some not included. The table shows around 1,800 clones, with more than 20% occurring only once. The source was normal lung tissue next to the tumor, collected before any cancer treatment. This clonotype originated in a female donor over 55 with stage I lung adenocarcinoma.

CDR3 DNA sequence: TGTGCCTGGAGTGTGAAACTAGCACTGAATGAGCAGTTCTTC. The encoded protein is CAWSVKLALNEQFF. The chain recombines TRBV30 with TRBJ2-1; possible D gene TRBD2, 6 bases. Looked up from germline, CDR1 is GTSNPN and CDR2 is SVGIG (reference sequence). V was pared by 0 bases and J by 7 bases, with 13 bases between. This CDR3 is built from 14 residues.